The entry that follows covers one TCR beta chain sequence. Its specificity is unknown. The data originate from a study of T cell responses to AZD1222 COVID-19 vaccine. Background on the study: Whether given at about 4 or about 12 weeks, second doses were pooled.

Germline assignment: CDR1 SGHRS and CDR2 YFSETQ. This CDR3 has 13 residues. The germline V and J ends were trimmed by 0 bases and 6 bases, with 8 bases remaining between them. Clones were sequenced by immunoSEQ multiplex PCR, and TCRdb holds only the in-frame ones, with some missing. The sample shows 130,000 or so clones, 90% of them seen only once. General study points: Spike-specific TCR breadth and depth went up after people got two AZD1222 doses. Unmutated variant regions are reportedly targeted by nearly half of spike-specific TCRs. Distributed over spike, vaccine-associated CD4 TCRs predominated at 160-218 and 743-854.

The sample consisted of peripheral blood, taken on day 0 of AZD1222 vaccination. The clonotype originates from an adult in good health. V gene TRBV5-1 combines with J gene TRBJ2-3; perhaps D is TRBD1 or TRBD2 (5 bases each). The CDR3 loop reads CASSLVGEDTQYF. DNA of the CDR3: TGCGCCAGCAGCTTGGTGGGGGAGGATACGCAGTATTTT.